This entry lists 6 T cell receptor beta chains sequenced from one sample in a study of regulatory T cells in long-lasting Graves disease. Specified time point: persistent/refractory GD, antithyroid drugs over 5 years with positive TRAb. Preparation of the TCR library used RNA extracted from PBMCs. Investigators prepared the TCR beta libraries by applying iRepertoire HTBI primers and Arm-PCR of CDR3 regions. A single record per CDR3 protein comes from TCRdb applying MiXCR to the multiplex PCR reads. The data show 300,000 to 500,000 distinct CDR3 sequences, less than 25% seen once. The material sequenced was peripheral blood mononuclear cells (PBMCs), taken when the disease was refractory, from a patient treated with antithyroid drugs. The receptor source for this set is a female donor with Graves disease.

In regard to this clonotype: Because the CDR3 is missing its conserved closing phenylalanine or tryptophan, this is likely a read error. V and J are TRBV2 and TRBJ2-7; 8 bases are shared with TRBD1. The germline V gene has CDR1 SNHLY and CDR2 FYNNEI. This CDR3 has 14 residues. Losses at the gene ends were 7 bases for V and 3 bases for J; bases not matched to a gene: 8. In DNA, the CDR3 is TGTGCCAGCATCATCGGGACAGGATACTACGAGCAGTACCTC. This gives the protein CASIIGTGYYEQYL.

The chain has TRBV5-1 and TRBJ2-7; 7 bases map to TRBD1. Germline-derived CDR1 and CDR2 are SGHRS and YFSETQ. CDR3 size: 15 residues. The junction had 5 bases not matched to a gene; V was cut back by 2 bases and J by 0 bases. CDR3 residues: CASSFRGSSSYEQYF. CDR3 nucleotide sequence: TGCGCCAGCAGCTTCAGGGGGTCCTCCTCCTACGAGCAGTACTTC.

This clonotype was recorded a few times. J is TRBJ2-6 and V is TRBV15; the D gene is possibly TRBD2 (6 bases). With 10 bases removed from V and 4 bases from J, the gap between germline ends came to 17 bases. This CDR3 has 15 residues. In germline, CDR1 is LNHNV, CDR2 YYDKDF (reference sequence). This CDR3 is CAIGTGVSGANVLTF. Written as DNA, the CDR3 is TGTGCCATCGGGACGGGGGTTTCAGGGGCCAACGTCCTGACTTTC.

The V call is TRBV6-1, the J call TRBJ2-3; TRBD2 matches at 10 bases. The CDR3 sequence is 16 residues long. With 6 bases clipped from V and 0 bases from J, the junction kept 6 bases outside the gene matches. Germline V CDR1 and CDR2: MNHNS, SASEGT. The CDR3: CASRQGTSVSTDTQYF. In DNA, the CDR3 is TGTGCCAGCAGGCAGGGGACTAGCGTTAGCACAGATACGCAGTATTTT.

Of note for this clonotype: One base away lies a much larger clone, so this may be a sequencing read error. Here the CDR3 reads CVSSLSPQETQYF. The CDR3 DNA reads TGTGTCAGCAGCTTGTCCCCGCAGGAGACCCAGTACTTC. This chain joins TRBV7-3 and TRBJ2-5; D is undetermined. Germline CDR1 SGHTA, CDR2 FQGTGA. The CDR3 is made up of 13 amino acids.

This sequence joins TRBV6-5 and TRBJ2-7; 8 bases fit TRBD1. The V gene end was trimmed by 0 bases and the J gene end by 2 bases; junction bases not matched to a gene: 3. The CDR3 spans 15 residues. Germline assignment: CDR1 MNHEY and CDR2 SVGAGI. The CDR3 DNA is TGTGCCAGCAGTTACTCTGGGGGACAGGCCTACGAGCAGTACTTC. This translates into CASSYSGGQAYEQYF.